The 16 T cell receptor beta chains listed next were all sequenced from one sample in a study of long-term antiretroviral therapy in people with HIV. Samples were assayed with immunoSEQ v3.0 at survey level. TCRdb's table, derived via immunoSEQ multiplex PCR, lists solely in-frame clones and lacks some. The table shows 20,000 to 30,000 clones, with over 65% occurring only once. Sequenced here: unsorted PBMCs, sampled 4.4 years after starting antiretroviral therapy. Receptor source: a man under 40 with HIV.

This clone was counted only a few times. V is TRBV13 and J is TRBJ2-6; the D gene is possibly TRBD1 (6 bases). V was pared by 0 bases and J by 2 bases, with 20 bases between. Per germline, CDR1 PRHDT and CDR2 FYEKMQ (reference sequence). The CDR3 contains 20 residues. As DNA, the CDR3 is TGTGCCAGCAGCTTAGGATTGTGGCAGGGGATCGATACTGGGGCCAACGTCCTGACTTTC. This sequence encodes CASSLGLWQGIDTGANVLTF.

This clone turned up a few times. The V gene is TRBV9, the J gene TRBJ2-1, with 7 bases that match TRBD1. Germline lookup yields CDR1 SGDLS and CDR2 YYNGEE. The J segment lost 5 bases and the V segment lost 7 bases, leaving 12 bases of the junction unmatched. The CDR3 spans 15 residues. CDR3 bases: TGTGCCAGCGGTCTGACAGGGACGAAAGACAATGAGCAGTTCTTC. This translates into CASGLTGTKDNEQFF. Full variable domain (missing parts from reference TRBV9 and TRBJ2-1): DSGVTQTPKHLITATGQRVTLRCSPRSGDLSVYWYQQSLDQGLQFLIQYYNGEERAKGNILERFSAQQFPDLHSELNLSSLELGDSALYFCASGLTGTKDNEQFFGPGTRLTVL.

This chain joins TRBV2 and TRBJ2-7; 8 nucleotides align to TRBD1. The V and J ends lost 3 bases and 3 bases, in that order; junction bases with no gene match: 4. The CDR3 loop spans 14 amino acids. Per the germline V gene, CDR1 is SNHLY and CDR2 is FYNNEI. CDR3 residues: CASSENRGSYEQYF. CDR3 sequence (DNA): TGTGCCAGCAGTGAGAACAGGGGGAGCTACGAGCAGTACTTC.

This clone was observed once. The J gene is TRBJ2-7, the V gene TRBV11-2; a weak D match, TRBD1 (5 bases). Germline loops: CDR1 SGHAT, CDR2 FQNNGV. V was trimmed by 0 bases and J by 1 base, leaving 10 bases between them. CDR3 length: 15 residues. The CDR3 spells CASSLDAGSSYEQYF. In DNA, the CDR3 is TGTGCCAGCAGCTTAGATGCAGGGTCGTCCTACGAGCAGTACTTC.

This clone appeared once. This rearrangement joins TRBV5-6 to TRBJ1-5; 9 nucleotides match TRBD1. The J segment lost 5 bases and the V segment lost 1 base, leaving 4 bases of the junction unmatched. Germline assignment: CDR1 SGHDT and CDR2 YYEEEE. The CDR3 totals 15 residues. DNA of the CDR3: TGTGCCAGCAGCTTGTCGGACAGGGGACATCAGCCCCAGCATTTT. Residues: CASSLSDRGHQPQHF.

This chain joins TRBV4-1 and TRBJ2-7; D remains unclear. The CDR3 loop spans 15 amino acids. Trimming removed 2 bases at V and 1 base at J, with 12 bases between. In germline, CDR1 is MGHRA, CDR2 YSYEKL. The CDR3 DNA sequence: TGCGCCAGCAGCCAAATATTCGGGCCGTCCTACGAGCAGTACTTC. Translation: CASSQIFGPSYEQYF.

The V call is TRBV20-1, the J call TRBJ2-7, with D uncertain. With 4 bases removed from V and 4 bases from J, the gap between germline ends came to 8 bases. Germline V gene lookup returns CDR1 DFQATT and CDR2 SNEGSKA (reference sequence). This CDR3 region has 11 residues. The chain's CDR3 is CSAKTEYEQYF. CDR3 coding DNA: TGCAGTGCTAAGACCGAGTACGAGCAGTACTTC.

The CDR3 DNA is TGTGCCAGCAGCCCCGCGTCGATGACGGGTAATGAGCAGTTCTTC. This sequence encodes CASSPASMTGNEQFF. The chain uses TRBV7-9 and TRBJ2-1; D not certain. The CDR3 runs to 15 residues. Trimming stripped 5 bases from V and 7 bases from J, with 18 bases between. Germline V gene data show CDR1 as SEHNR and CDR2 as FQNEAQ (reference sequence).

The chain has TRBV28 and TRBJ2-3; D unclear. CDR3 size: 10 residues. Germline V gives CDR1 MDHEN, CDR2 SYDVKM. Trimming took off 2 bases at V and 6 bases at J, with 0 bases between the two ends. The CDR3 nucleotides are TGTGCCAGCAGTTTAGATACGCAGTATTTT. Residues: CASSLDTQYF.

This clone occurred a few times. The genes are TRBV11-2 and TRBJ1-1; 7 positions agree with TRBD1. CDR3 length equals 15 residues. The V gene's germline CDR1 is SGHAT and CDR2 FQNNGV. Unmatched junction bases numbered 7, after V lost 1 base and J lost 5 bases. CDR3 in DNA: TGTGCCAGCAGCTTAGGGGCAGGGGGAGGGACTGAAGCTTTCTTT. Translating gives CASSLGAGGGTEAFF.

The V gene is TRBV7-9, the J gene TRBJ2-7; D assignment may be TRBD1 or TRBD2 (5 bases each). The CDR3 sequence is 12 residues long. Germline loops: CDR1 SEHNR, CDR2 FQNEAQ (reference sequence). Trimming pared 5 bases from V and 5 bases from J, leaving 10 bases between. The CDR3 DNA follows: TGTGCCAGCAGCCTGCTGGGGGACGAGCAGTACTTC. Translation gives CASSLLGDEQYF.

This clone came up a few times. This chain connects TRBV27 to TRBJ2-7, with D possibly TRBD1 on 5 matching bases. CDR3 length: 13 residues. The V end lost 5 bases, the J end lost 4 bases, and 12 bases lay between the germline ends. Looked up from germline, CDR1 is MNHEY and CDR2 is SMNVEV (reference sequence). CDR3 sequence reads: CASSKTAFYEQYF. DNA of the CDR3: TGTGCCAGCAGTAAGACAGCTTTTTACGAGCAGTACTTC.

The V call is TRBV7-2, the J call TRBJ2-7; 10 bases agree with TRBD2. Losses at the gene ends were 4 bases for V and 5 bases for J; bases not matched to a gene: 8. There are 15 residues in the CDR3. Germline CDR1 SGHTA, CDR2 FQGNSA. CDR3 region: CASSSAGLAGDEQYF. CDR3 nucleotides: TGTGCCAGCAGCTCCGCTGGGCTAGCGGGAGACGAGCAGTACTTC.

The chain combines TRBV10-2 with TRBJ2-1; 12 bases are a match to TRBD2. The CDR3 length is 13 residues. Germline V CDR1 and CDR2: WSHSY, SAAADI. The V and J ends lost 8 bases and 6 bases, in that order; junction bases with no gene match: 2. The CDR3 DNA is TGCGCCAGCCTAGCGGGGGGGCTCAATGAGCAGTTCTTC. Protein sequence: CASLAGGLNEQFF.

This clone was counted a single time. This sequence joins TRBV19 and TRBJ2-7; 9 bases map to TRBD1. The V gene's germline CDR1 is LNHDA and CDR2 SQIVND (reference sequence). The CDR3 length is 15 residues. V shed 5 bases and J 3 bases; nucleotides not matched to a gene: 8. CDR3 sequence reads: CASSPGTGSYYEQYF. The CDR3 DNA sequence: TGTGCCAGTAGTCCCGGGACAGGGAGTTACTACGAGCAGTACTTC.

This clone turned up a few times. The CDR3 DNA is TGTGCCAGCAGCTTCCAATCAGCGGGAGGGCCCAAGTCCTACGAGCAGTACTTC. It is translated as CASSFQSAGGPKSYEQYF. The rearrangement links TRBV7-9 to TRBJ2-7; TRBD2 aligns across 10 bases. This CDR3 is built from 18 residues. V shed 3 bases, J shed 1 base, and the junction held 12 bases outside the gene matches. Germline V gene lookup returns CDR1 SEHNR and CDR2 FQNEAQ (reference sequence).